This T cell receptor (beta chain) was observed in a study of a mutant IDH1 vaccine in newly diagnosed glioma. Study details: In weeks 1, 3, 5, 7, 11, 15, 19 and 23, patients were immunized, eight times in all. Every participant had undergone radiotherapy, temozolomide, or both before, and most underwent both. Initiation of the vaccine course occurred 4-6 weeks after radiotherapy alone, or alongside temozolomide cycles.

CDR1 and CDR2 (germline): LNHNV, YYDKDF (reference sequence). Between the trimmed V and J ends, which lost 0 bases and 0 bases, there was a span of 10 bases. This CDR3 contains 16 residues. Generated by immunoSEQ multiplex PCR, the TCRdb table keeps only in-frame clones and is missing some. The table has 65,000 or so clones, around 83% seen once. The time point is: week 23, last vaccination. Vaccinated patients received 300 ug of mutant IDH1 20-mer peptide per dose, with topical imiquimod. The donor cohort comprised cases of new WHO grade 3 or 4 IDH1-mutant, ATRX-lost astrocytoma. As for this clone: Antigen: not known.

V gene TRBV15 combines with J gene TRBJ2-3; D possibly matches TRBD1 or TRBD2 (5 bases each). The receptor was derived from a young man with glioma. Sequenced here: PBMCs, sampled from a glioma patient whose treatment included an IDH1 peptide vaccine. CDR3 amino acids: CATSRDWGSSTDTQYF. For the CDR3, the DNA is TGTGCCACCAGCAGAGATTGGGGGTCTAGCACAGATACGCAGTATTTT. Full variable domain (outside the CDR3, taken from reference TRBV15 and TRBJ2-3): DAMVIQNPRYQVTQFGKPVTLSCSQTLNHNVMYWYQQKSSQAPKLLFHYYDKDFNNEADTPDNFQSRRPNTSFCFLDIRSPGLGDTAMYLCATSRDWGSSTDTQYFGPGTRLTVL.